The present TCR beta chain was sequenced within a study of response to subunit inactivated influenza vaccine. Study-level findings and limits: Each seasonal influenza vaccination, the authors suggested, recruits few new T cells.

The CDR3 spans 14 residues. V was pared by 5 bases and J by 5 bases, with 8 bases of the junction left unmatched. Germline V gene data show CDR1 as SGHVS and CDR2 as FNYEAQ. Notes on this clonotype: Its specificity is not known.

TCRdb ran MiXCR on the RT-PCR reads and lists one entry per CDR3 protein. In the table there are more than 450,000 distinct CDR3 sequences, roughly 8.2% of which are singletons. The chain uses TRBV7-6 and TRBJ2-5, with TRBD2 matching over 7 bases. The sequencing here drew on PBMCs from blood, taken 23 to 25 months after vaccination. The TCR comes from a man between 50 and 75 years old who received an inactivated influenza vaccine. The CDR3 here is CASSPGLGGETQYF. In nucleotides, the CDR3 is TGTGCCAGCAGCCCCGGTCTCGGGGGGGAGACCCAGTACTTC.